A selection of T cell receptor beta chains follows, all from one sample in a study of cytomegalovirus exposure and HLA in healthy donors. Only in-frame clones appear in the TCRdb table, and some are missing; sequencing was by immunoSEQ multiplex PCR. This sample yields 110,000 or so clones, of which around 81% are seen a single time; 2.2% belongs to the top ten. What was sequenced was PBMCs. These receptors came from a woman aged 40-49 years in good health and CMV-seronegative. Both conserved end residues are part of each CDR3. The D gene is left open where the match is weak. Clone size is shown for a subset of rows, as once, few, many or a class of expanded clone.

length	J	D	size	V	CDR3	DNA
13	TRBJ2-5	.	.	TRBV2	CASSEQGRETQYF	TGTGCCAGCAGTGAGCAGGGCCGGGAGACCCAGTACTTC
13	TRBJ1-3	.	.	TRBV19	CASMRYSGNTIYF	TGTGCCAGTATGCGGTACTCTGGAAACACCATATATTTT
13	TRBJ1-2	.	.	TRBV28	CASRTGGLYGYTF	TGTGCCAGCAGAACTGGGGGCCTCTATGGCTACACCTTC
15	TRBJ2-1	.	.	TRBV4-2	CASSQEGGRSNEQFF	TGTGCCAGCAGCCAAGAGGGGGGGCGGAGCAATGAGCAGTTCTTC
15	TRBJ1-5	.	.	TRBV4-2	CASSQSPTRYQPQHF	TGTGCCAGCAGCCAATCGCCTACCCGATATCAGCCCCAGCATTTT
16	TRBJ1-4	TRBD1	.	TRBV2	CASRPQGAGTNEKLFF	TGTGCCAGCCGACCACAGGGGGCCGGAACTAATGAAAAACTGTTTTTT
15	TRBJ2-1	TRBD2	.	TRBV30	CAWGRGAGVCNEQFF	TGTGCCTGGGGCCGAGGAGCGGGAGTTTGCAATGAGCAGTTCTTC
15	TRBJ2-1	.	.	TRBV5-1	CASSLESSSYNEQFF	TGCGCCAGCAGCTTGGAATCGAGCTCCTACAATGAGCAGTTCTTC
12	TRBJ2-5	TRBD2	.	TRBV19	CASGGGWETQYF	TGTGCCAGCGGGGGGGGCTGGGAGACCCAGTACTTC
15	TRBJ1-2	.	.	TRBV19	CASSPWSSSVYGYTF	TGTGCCAGTAGTCCCTGGTCGAGTTCGGTCTATGGCTACACCTTC
14	TRBJ2-7	TRBD1	.	TRBV18	CASSPEARGYEQYF	TGTGCCAGCTCACCAGAGGCCAGGGGGTACGAGCAGTACTTC
15	TRBJ1-2	TRBD1	.	TRBV6-5	CASSYSPPGTDGYTF	TGTGCCAGCAGTTATTCCCCCCCCGGGACAGATGGCTACACCTTC
16	TRBJ2-5	TRBD2	.	TRBV2	CASSGLAGPGFRTQYF	TGTGCCAGCAGTGGTCTAGCGGGGCCCGGCTTTAGGACCCAGTACTTC
15	TRBJ1-2	.	once	TRBV5-5	CASSLGAILNYGYTF	TGTGCCAGCAGCCTAGGGGCGATTTTAAACTATGGCTACACCTTC
15	TRBJ2-3	TRBD2	few	TRBV5-1	CASSSSGGARDTQYF	TGCGCCAGCAGCTCTAGCGGGGGGGCGAGAGATACGCAGTATTTT
13	TRBJ2-7	.	.	TRBV9	CASSVALEGEQYF	TGTGCCAGCAGCGTAGCGTTGGAGGGAGAGCAGTACTTC
13	TRBJ1-4	.	.	TRBV30	CAWTRGGSEKLFF	TGTGCCTGGACTAGGGGGGGGAGTGAAAAACTGTTTTTT
13	TRBJ1-2	.	few	TRBV6-5	CASSLRAGDGYTF	TGTGCCAGCAGTCTACGCGCCGGGGATGGCTACACCTTC
15	TRBJ1-6	.	.	TRBV19	CASSTGREANSPLHF	TGTGCCAGTAGTACGGGCCGGGAGGCAAATTCACCCCTCCACTTT
14	TRBJ2-7	TRBD2	.	TRBV4-1	CASSSGGLTYEQYF	TGCGCCAGCAGCTCCGGGGGGTTGACCTACGAGCAGTACTTC
16	TRBJ2-7	.	.	TRBV27	CASSPVRAPGRGEQYF	TGTGCCAGCAGTCCCGTTAGGGCCCCAGGGCGGGGCGAGCAGTACTTC
16	TRBJ2-1	.	.	TRBV2	CASNPLSEVAYNEQFF	TGTGCCAGCAACCCACTATCGGAGGTTGCCTACAATGAGCAGTTCTTC
16	TRBJ1-4	TRBD1	.	TRBV4-1	CASSPEGAGYYEKLFF	TGCGCCAGCAGCCCAGAGGGGGCTGGCTACTATGAAAAACTGTTTTTT
15	TRBJ2-1	TRBD2	.	TRBV7-9	CSSRQAGGHINEQFF	TGTTCCAGCAGGCAAGCGGGAGGGCATATCAATGAGCAGTTCTTC
18	TRBJ2-3	TRBD2	.	TRBV5-4	CASRGGLAGGVGTDTQYF	TGTGCCAGCAGGGGGGGACTAGCGGGAGGTGTTGGCACAGATACGCAGTATTTT
12	TRBJ1-1	TRBD1	.	TRBV28	CASTGQGSRAFF	TGTGCCAGCACCGGACAGGGGAGTCGGGCTTTCTTT
16	TRBJ2-7	TRBD1	.	TRBV18	CASSPPGQKVSYEQYF	TGTGCCAGCTCACCACCGGGACAGAAAGTCTCCTACGAGCAGTACTTC
20	TRBJ2-7	.	.	TRBV1	CTSSHKTRTSGSPTVYEQYF	TGCACCAGCAGCCACAAGACCCGGACTAGCGGGAGCCCCACGGTTTACGAGCAGTACTTC
15	TRBJ1-4	TRBD1	.	TRBV5-6	CASSTTGATNEKLFF	TGTGCCAGCAGTACCACAGGGGCAACTAATGAAAAACTGTTTTTT
15	TRBJ1-5	.	.	TRBV19	CASSFYIQVNQPQHF	TGTGCCAGTAGTTTTTACATACAGGTTAATCAGCCCCAGCATTTT
10	TRBJ1-1	.	.	TRBV20-1	CSGPGRDAFF	TGCAGTGGTCCCGGGAGGGATGCTTTCTTT
17	TRBJ1-6	.	.	TRBV4-3	CASSQAVRDTYNSPLHF	TGCGCCAGCAGCCAGGCAGTCCGGGACACTTATAATTCACCCCTCCACTTT
17	TRBJ2-2	TRBD2	.	TRBV29-1	CSVVGTAGGALPGELFF	TGCAGCGTTGTTGGGACTGCCGGGGGGGCCCTCCCCGGGGAGCTGTTTTTT
16	TRBJ2-3	TRBD2	.	TRBV5-1	CASSQLAGGYTDTQYF	TGCGCCAGCAGCCAATTAGCGGGGGGGTACACAGATACGCAGTATTTT
15	TRBJ2-1	.	few	TRBV7-6	CASSLEWGPYNEQFF	TGTGCCAGCAGCTTGGAATGGGGGCCCTACAATGAGCAGTTCTTC
13	TRBJ1-6	TRBD1	once	TRBV30	CAWSNRGNSPLHF	TGTGCCTGGAGCAACAGGGGAAATTCACCCCTCCACTTT
15	TRBJ2-3	TRBD1	.	TRBV15	CATSRGTGGTDTQYF	TGTGCCACCAGCAGAGGGACAGGGGGCACAGATACGCAGTATTTT
14	TRBJ2-7	TRBD1	.	TRBV7-6	CAPPGQGFSYEQYF	TGTGCCCCTCCAGGACAGGGATTCTCCTACGAGCAGTACTTC
13	TRBJ1-1	TRBD1	.	TRBV7-9	CASSYRGGTEAFF	TGTGCCAGCAGCTACAGGGGGGGCACTGAAGCTTTCTTT
15	TRBJ2-1	.	.	TRBV6-4	CASSRTREPYNEQFF	TGTGCCAGCAGTCGAACTAGAGAACCTTACAATGAGCAGTTCTTC
14	TRBJ1-1	.	.	TRBV7-2	CASSARQVYTEAFF	TGTGCCAGCAGCGCTAGACAGGTGTACACTGAAGCTTTCTTT
12	TRBJ1-1	TRBD1	.	TRBV7-9	CASSPGTGKAFF	TGTGCCAGCAGTCCTGGGACAGGGAAAGCTTTCTTT
15	TRBJ1-4	TRBD1	.	TRBV5-1	CASSTTGQKNEKLFF	TGCGCCAGCAGTACAACGGGACAGAAAAATGAAAAACTGTTTTTT
18	TRBJ2-3	TRBD2	.	TRBV7-6	CASSPTGGAGGPTDTQYF	TGTGCCAGCAGCCCTACTGGGGGAGCGGGGGGGCCCACAGATACGCAGTATTTT
19	TRBJ2-5	TRBD2	.	TRBV13	CASSLVVSSGGAAEETQYF	TGTGCCAGCAGCTTGGTAGTTAGTAGCGGGGGGGCGGCGGAAGAGACCCAGTACTTC
16	TRBJ1-1	.	few	TRBV4-1	CASSQSSGNRYTEAFF	TGCGCCAGCAGCCAATCGTCAGGCAATAGGTACACTGAAGCTTTCTTT
14	TRBJ1-2	.	.	TRBV5-1	CASSLARQGYGYTF	TGCGCCAGCAGCTTGGCACGGCAGGGCTATGGCTACACCTTC
14	TRBJ1-1	.	few	TRBV5-1	CASSLGSQNTEAFF	TGCGCCAGCAGCTTGGGGTCACAGAACACTGAAGCTTTCTTT
13	TRBJ2-7	.	.	TRBV6-5	CASSYRESYEQYF	TGTGCCAGCAGTTACCGGGAGAGTTACGAGCAGTACTTC